Following are 18 T cell receptor beta chains from one sample sequenced in a study of blood T cell repertoires in COVID-19. TCRdb's table, derived via immunoSEQ multiplex PCR, lists solely in-frame clones and lacks some. The profile shows a few hundred thousand clones, 88% of them singletons. The sample taken for sequencing was peripheral blood. Receptors were obtained from a man between 18 and 35 years old with active or convalescent COVID-19.

This clone was seen just once. The chain has TRBV15 and TRBJ2-5; 7 bases line up with TRBD2. This CDR3 contains 14 residues. Germline CDR1 LNHNV, CDR2 YYDKDF (reference sequence). The V segment lost 4 bases and the J segment 5 bases; nucleotides outside the gene matches: 7. The CDR3 protein is CATSIPGGWETQYF. CDR3 nucleotides: TGTGCCACCAGCATCCCGGGGGGTTGGGAGACCCAGTACTTC.

The chain links TRBV15 to TRBJ2-7; a possible D gene is TRBD1 (6 bases). The V and J ends lost 0 bases and 9 bases respectively, with 12 bases between them. CDR1 is LNHNV and CDR2 is YYDKDF in the germline V gene (reference sequence). CDR3 length equals 13 residues. The DNA for the CDR3 is TGTGCCACCAGCAGAGATTCCAGGGGAACGCAGTACTTC. Translating it yields CATSRDSRGTQYF.

The chain carries TRBV14 and TRBJ2-2; a possible D gene is TRBD2 (7 bases). V was cut by 0 bases and J by 6 bases, with 14 bases left in between. The CDR3 loop spans 16 amino acids. Germline values: CDR1 SGHDN, CDR2 FVKESK. CDR3 protein: CASSQDLTGGPGELFF. The CDR3 nucleotides are TGTGCCAGCAGCCAAGATCTAACGGGGGGCCCCGGGGAGCTGTTTTTT.

This chain links TRBV6-2 or TRBV6-3 with TRBJ2-6; 7 bases align to TRBD1. Germline CDR1 is MNHEY and CDR2 is SVGEGT. The CDR3 consists of 19 residues. V was pared by 5 bases and J by 3 bases, with 16 bases of the junction left unmatched. The DNA for the CDR3 is TGTGCCAGCAGTGCCAACTCCGGGACAGCCCATATTGGGGCCAACGTCCTGACTTTC. It encodes CASSANSGTAHIGANVLTF.

The CDR3 sequence is CASSLGAVVNQPQHF. The CDR3 DNA follows: TGTGCCAGCAGCTTGGGGGCAGTCGTCAATCAGCCCCAGCATTTT. The chain recombines TRBV5-6 with TRBJ1-5, with D unclear. The CDR3 sequence is 15 residues long. The germline V gene has CDR1 SGHDT and CDR2 YYEEEE. Between the trimmed V and J ends, which lost 0 bases and 3 bases, there was a span of 10 bases.

For this clone: Only one base separates this from a far larger clonotype, so it likely reflects a read error. The CDR3 region is CASSVGATDTQYF. The CDR3, as DNA: TGTGCCAGCAGCGTGGGGGCCACAGATACGCAGTATTTT. This sequence joins TRBV9 and TRBJ2-3; D is perhaps TRBD1 (6 bases). CDR1 is SGDLS, CDR2 YYNGEE, per germline. This CDR3 contains 13 residues. Trimming took off 2 bases at V and 2 bases at J, with 6 bases between the two ends.

This clone was counted once. The genes are TRBV11-2 and TRBJ2-2, with a possible D match to TRBD2 (7 bases). The CDR3 totals 17 residues. V lost 1 base to trimming and J lost 4 bases, with 16 bases between them. CDR1 is SGHAT, CDR2 FQNNGV, per germline. The DNA of the CDR3 is TGTGCCAGCAGCTTAGTACTCGGGGGGCGGATCACCGGGGAGCTGTTTTTT. Translating it yields CASSLVLGGRITGELFF.

The chain recombines TRBV10-2 with TRBJ2-5; D might be TRBD1 (5 bases). V lost 9 bases to trimming and J lost 2 bases, with 13 bases between them. Germline V gene lookup returns CDR1 WSHSY and CDR2 SAAADI. The CDR3 is 13 residues long. This chain's CDR3 is CASNPGNQETQYF. For the CDR3, the DNA is TGCGCCAGTAATCCAGGGAATCAAGAGACCCAGTACTTC.

The CDR3 region is CASSAFTDTQYF. DNA for the CDR3: TGTGCCAGCAGTGCGTTCACAGATACGCAGTATTTT. The rearrangement uses TRBV12-3 or TRBV12-4 and TRBJ2-3; D is uncertain. V was pared by 5 bases and J by 2 bases, with 5 bases between. This CDR3 region has 12 residues.

The chain employs TRBV6-5 and TRBJ1-2; D is possibly TRBD1 (6 bases). CDR3 size: 15 residues. The ends were cut back, 0 bases at V and 4 bases at J, with 12 bases in the middle. Germline assignment: CDR1 MNHEY and CDR2 SVGAGI. CDR3 in DNA: TGTGCCAGCAGTTACTCCCCAGGGGCCAGCTATGGCTACACCTTC. This sequence encodes CASSYSPGASYGYTF.

The chain employs TRBV6-6 and TRBJ2-6, with TRBD1 identical over 7 bases. The CDR3 runs 13 residues. Germline V gives CDR1 MNHNY, CDR2 SVGAGI (reference sequence). V trimming: 6 bases; J trimming: 13 bases; junction bases outside the gene matches: 9. The CDR3: CASSPGQSTVLTF. DNA of the CDR3: TGTGCCAGCAGCCCGGGACAGTCTACTGTCCTGACTTTC.

This clone was recorded once. The chain uses TRBV4-1 and TRBJ2-7, with 10 bases aligning to TRBD1. CDR3 length equals 16 residues. Germline V lookup: CDR1 MGHRA, CDR2 YSYEKL. V lost 2 bases, J lost 10 bases, and 14 bases stayed unmatched. CDR3 DNA sequence: TGCGCCAGCAGCCAATATAGTGCGGGACAGGGGCACCCTCAGTACTTC. This translates into CASSQYSAGQGHPQYF.

V is TRBV2 and J is TRBJ1-5; possible D gene TRBD1, 6 bases. In germline, CDR1 is SNHLY, CDR2 FYNNEI. The CDR3 runs 15 residues. Trimming left V 1 base short and J 5 bases short, with 12 bases between. CDR3 sequence: CASSEGVAGDQPQHF. The CDR3 DNA reads TGTGCCAGCAGTGAAGGTGTGGCAGGGGATCAGCCCCAGCATTTT.

The chain recombines TRBV2 with TRBJ1-4, with D possibly being TRBD1 (5 bases). The CDR3 has 15 amino acids. Germline V gene data show CDR1 as SNHLY and CDR2 as FYNNEI. V lost 3 bases and J lost 0, with 8 bases in between. The CDR3 protein is CASSDTGATNEKLFF. DNA of the CDR3: TGTGCCAGCAGTGATACAGGTGCAACTAATGAAAAACTGTTTTTT.

This chain uses TRBV13 with TRBJ2-1; 11 bases line up with TRBD1. The length of the CDR3 is 15 residues. CDR1 is PRHDT, CDR2 FYEKMQ, per germline (reference sequence). V lost 5 bases and J lost 9; bases outside the gene matches: 9. CDR3 in DNA: TGTGCCAGCAGCCCTGGGACAGGGGGTCCTTTTGAGCAGTTCTTC. Translation gives CASSPGTGGPFEQFF.

This clone was recorded only once. V is TRBV5-6 and J is TRBJ1-2; D ambiguous. Germline CDR1 SGHDT, CDR2 YYEEEE. This CDR3 spans 12 amino acids. The V and J ends lost 7 bases and 1 base respectively, with 8 bases between them. As DNA, the CDR3 is TGTGCCAGCGGTGAGGGTAACTATGGCTACACCTTC. Protein: CASGEGNYGYTF.

This chain connects TRBV7-8 to TRBJ1-2; 8 positions match TRBD1. The CDR3 has 13 residues. The trim removed 3 bases at V and 4 bases at J, leaving 1 base unmatched. In germline, CDR1 is SGHVS, CDR2 FQNEAQ. Written as DNA, the CDR3 is TGTGCCAGCAGCTTGACAGGGGCCTATGGCTACACCTTC. Translating gives CASSLTGAYGYTF.

The chain couples TRBV9 to TRBJ1-1; 8 nucleotides agree with TRBD1. The CDR3 sequence is 14 residues long. J was trimmed by 5 bases and V by 0 bases; bases with no gene match: 3. The germline V gene encodes CDR1 SGDLS and CDR2 YYNGEE. In DNA, the CDR3 is TGTGCCAGCAGCGTAGGGACAGGGAGGACTGAAGCTTTCTTT. Protein: CASSVGTGRTEAFF.